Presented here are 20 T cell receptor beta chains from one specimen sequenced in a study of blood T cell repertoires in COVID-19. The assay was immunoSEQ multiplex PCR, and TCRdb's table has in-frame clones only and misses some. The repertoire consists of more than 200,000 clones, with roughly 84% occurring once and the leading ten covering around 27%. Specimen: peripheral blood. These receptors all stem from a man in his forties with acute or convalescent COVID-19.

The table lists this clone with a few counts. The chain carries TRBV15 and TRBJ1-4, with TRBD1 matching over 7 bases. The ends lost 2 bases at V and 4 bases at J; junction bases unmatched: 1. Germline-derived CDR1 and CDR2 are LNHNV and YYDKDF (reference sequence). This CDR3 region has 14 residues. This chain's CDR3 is CATSRQGGNEKLFF. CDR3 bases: TGTGCCACCAGCAGACAGGGGGGTAATGAAAAACTGTTTTTT.

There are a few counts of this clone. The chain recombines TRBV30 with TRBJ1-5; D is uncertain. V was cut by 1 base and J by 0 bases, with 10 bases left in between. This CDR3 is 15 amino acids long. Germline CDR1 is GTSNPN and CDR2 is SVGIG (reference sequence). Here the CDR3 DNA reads TGTGCCTGGAGTGCTTCCGGTCTTAGCAATCAGCCCCAGCATTTT. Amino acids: CAWSASGLSNQPQHF.

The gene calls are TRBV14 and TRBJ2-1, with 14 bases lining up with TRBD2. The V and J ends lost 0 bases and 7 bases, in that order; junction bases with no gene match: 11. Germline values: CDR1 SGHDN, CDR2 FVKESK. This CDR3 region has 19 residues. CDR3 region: CASSQDMGLAGDGRNEQFF. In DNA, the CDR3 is TGTGCCAGCAGCCAAGATATGGGACTAGCGGGAGATGGAAGGAATGAGCAGTTCTTC.

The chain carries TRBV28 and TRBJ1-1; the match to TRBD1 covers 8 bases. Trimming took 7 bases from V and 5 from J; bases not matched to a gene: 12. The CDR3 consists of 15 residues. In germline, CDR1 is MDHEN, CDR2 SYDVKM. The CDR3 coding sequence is TGTGCCAGCACCAGGGGGCGGGGGGGAAGGACTGAAGCTTTCTTT. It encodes CASTRGRGGRTEAFF.

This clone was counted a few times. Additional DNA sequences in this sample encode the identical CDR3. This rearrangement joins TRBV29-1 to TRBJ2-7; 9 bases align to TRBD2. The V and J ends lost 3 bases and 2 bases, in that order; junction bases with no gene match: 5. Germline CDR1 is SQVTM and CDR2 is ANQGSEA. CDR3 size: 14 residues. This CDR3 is CSVESSGVTYEQYF. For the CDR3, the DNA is TGCAGCGTTGAGTCTAGCGGGGTAACCTACGAGCAGTACTTC.

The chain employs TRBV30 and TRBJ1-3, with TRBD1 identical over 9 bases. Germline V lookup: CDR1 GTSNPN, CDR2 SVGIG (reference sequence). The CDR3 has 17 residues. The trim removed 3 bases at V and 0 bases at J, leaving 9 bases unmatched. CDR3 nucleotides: TGTGCCTGGAGGTCAAGGGACAGGGCGAGCTCTGGAAACACCATATATTTT. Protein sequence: CAWRSRDRASSGNTIYF.

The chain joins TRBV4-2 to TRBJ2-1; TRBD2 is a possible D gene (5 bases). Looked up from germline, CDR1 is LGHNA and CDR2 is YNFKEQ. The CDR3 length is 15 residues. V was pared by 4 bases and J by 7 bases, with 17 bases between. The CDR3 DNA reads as TGTGCCAGCAGCCCCCGGTGGACTCCACGGAATGAGCAGTTCTTC. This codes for CASSPRWTPRNEQFF.

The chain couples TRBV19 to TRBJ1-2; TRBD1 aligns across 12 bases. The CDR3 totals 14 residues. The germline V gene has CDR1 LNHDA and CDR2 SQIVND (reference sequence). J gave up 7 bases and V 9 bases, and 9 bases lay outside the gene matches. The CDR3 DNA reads TGTGCCAGCTTACCGGGACAGGGGGCTTTTGGCTACACCTTC. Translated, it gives CASLPGQGAFGYTF.

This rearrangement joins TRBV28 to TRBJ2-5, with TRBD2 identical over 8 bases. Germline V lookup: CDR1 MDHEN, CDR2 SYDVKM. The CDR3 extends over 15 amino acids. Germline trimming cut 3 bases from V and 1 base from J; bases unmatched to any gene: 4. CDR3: CASSLLTSAQETQYF. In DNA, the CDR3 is TGTGCCAGCAGTTTGTTGACTAGCGCCCAAGAGACCCAGTACTTC.

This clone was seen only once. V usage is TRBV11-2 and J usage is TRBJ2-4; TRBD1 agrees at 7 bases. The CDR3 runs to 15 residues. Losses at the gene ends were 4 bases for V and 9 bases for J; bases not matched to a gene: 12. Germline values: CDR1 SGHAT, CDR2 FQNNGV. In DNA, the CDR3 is TGTGCCAGCAGCTCAGAGACAGGGTGGGATGGCATTCAGTACTTC. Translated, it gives CASSSETGWDGIQYF.

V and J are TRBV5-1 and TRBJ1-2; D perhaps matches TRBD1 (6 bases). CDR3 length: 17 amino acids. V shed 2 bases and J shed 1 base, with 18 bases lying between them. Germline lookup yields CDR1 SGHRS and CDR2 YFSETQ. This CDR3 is CASSFGTREIGNYGYTF. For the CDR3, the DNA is TGCGCCAGCAGCTTTGGGACAAGGGAGATCGGTAACTATGGCTACACCTTC. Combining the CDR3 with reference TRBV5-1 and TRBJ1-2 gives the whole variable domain KAGVTQTPRYLIKTRGQQVTLSCSPISGHRSVSWYQQTPGQGLQFLFEYFSETQRNKGNFPGRFSGRQFSNSRSEMNVSTLELGDSALYLCASSFGTREIGNYGYTFGSGTRLTVV.

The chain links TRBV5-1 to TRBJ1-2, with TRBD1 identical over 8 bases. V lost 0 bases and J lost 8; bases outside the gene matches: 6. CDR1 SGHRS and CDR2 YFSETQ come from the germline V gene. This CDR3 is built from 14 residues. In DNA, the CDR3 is TGCGCCAGCAGCTTGGAAGGACAGGGCTGGGGCTACACCTTC. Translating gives CASSLEGQGWGYTF.

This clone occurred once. The CDR3 DNA reads TGTGCCAGCAGCTTGGGGGCGTTCCGCTCTGGGGCCAACGTCCTGACTTTC. It translates to CASSLGAFRSGANVLTF. The rearrangement joins TRBV7-2 to TRBJ2-6, with a tentative D call TRBD1 (6 bases). The CDR3 totals 17 residues. Per germline, CDR1 SGHTA and CDR2 FQGNSA. Between the trimmed V and J ends, which lost 3 bases and 0 bases, there was a span of 12 bases.

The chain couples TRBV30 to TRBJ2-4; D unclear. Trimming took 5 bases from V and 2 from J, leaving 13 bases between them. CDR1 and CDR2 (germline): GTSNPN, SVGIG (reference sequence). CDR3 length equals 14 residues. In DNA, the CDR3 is TGTGCCTGGCAGGCCCCATCAACCAAAAACATTCAGTACTTC. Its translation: CAWQAPSTKNIQYF.

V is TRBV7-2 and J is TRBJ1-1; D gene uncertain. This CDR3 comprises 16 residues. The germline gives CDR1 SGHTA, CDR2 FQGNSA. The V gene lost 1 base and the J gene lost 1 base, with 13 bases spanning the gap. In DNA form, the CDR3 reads TGTGCCAGCAGCTTAGTACTGGGCTGGCAGAACACTGAAGCTTTCTTT. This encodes CASSLVLGWQNTEAFF.

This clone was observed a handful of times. CDR3 residues: CASSLWSPNQGVNEQFF. CDR3 nucleotides: TGTGCCAGCAGTTTATGGTCCCCCAACCAGGGGGTGAATGAGCAGTTCTTC. The rearrangement joins TRBV28 to TRBJ2-1; 7 bases align to TRBD1. The germline CDR1 and CDR2 sequences are MDHEN and SYDVKM. The CDR3 length is 17 residues. Trimming at V came to 0 bases and at J to 7 bases, leaving 12 bases not matched to a gene. The whole variable domain, remainder taken from reference TRBV28 and TRBJ2-1, is DVKVTQSSRYLVKRTGEKVFLECVQDMDHENMFWYRQDPGLGLRLIYFSYDVKMKEKGDIPEGYSVSREKKERFSLILESASTNQTSMYLCASSLWSPNQGVNEQFFGPGTRLTVL.

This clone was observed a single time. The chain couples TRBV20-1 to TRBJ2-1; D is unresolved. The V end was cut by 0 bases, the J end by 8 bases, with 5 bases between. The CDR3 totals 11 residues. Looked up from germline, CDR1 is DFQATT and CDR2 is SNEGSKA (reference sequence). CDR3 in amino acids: CSARDQYEQFF. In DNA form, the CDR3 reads TGCAGTGCTAGAGACCAATATGAGCAGTTCTTC.

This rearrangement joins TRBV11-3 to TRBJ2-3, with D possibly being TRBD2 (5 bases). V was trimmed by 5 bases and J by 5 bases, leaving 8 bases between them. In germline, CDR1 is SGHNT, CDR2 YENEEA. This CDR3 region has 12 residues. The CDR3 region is CASSAGLDTQYF. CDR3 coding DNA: TGTGCCAGCAGCGCCGGACTAGATACGCAGTATTTT.

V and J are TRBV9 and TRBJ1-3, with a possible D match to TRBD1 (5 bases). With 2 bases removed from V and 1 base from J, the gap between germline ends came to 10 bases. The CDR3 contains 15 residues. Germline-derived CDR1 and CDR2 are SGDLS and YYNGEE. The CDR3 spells CASSVGGSSGNTIYF. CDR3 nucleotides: TGTGCCAGCAGCGTGGGGGGATCGTCTGGAAACACCATATATTTT. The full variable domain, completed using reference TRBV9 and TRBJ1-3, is DSGVTQTPKHLITATGQRVTLRCSPRSGDLSVYWYQQSLDQGLQFLIQYYNGEERAKGNILERFSAQQFPDLHSELNLSSLELGDSALYFCASSVGGSSGNTIYFGEGSWLTVV.

CDR3 loop: CASSNRDSNQPQHF. CDR3 coding DNA: TGTGCCAGCAGTAACAGGGATAGCAATCAGCCCCAGCATTTT. The V and J genes are TRBV5-4 and TRBJ1-5, with D tentatively TRBD1 (6 bases). Germline V lookup: CDR1 SGHNT, CDR2 YYREEE (reference sequence). The CDR3 is 14 amino acids. Trimming stripped 5 bases from V and 0 bases from J, with 9 bases between.